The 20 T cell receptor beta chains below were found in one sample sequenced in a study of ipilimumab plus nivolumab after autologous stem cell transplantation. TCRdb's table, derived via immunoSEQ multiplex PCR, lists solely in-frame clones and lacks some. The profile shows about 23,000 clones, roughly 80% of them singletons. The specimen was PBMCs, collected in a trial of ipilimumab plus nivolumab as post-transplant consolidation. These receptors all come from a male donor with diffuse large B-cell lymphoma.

The CDR3 spells CASSSQPGLHEQYF. CDR3 bases: TGTGCCAGCAGCTCGCAGCCGGGACTCCACGAGCAGTACTTC. The chain combines TRBV11-2 with TRBJ2-7, with D possibly TRBD2 on 6 matching bases. This CDR3 has 14 amino acids. Germline values: CDR1 SGHAT, CDR2 FQNNGV. Trimming took off 4 bases at V and 5 bases at J, with 15 bases between the two ends.

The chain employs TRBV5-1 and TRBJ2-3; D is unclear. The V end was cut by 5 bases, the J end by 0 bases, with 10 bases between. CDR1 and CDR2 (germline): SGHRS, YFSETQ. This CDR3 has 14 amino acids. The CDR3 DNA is TGCGCCAGCAGGGGTCCTGGAAGCACAGATACGCAGTATTTT. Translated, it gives CASRGPGSTDTQYF.

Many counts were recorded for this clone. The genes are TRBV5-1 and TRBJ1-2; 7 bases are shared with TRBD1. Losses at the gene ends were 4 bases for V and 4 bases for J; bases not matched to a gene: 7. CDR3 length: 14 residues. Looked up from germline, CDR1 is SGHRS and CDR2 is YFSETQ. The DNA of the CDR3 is TGCGCCAGCAGCCCGGACAGGTCGATCTATGGCTACACCTTC. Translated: CASSPDRSIYGYTF.

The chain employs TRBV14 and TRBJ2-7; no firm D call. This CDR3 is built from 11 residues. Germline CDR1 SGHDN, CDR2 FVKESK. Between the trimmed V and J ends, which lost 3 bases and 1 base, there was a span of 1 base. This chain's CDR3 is CASSQSYEQYF. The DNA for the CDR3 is TGTGCCAGCAGCCAGTCCTACGAGCAGTACTTC.

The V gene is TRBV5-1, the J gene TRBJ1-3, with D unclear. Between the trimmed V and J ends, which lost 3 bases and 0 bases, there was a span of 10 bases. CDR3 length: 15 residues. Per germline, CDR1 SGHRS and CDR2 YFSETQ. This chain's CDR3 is CASSSERSSGNTIYF. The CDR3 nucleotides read TGCGCCAGCAGCTCGGAACGAAGCTCTGGAAACACCATATATTTT.

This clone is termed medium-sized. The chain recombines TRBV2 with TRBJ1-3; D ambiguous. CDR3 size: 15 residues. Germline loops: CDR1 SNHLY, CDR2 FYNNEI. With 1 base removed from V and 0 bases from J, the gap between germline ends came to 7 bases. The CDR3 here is CASSEGLNSGNTIYF. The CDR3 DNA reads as TGTGCCAGCAGTGAAGGGTTAAACTCTGGAAACACCATATATTTT. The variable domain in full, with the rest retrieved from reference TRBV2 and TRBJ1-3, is EPEVTQTPSHQVTQMGQEVILRCVPISNHLYFYWYRQILGQKVEFLVSFYNNEISEKSEIFDDQFSVERPDGSNFTLKIRSTKLEDSAMYFCASSEGLNSGNTIYFGEGSWLTVV.

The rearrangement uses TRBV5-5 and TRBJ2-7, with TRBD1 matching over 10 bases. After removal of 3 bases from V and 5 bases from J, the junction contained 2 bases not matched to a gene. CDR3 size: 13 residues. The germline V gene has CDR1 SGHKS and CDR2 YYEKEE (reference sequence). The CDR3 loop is CASSSGQGNEQYF. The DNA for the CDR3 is TGTGCCAGCAGCTCGGGACAGGGGAACGAGCAGTACTTC. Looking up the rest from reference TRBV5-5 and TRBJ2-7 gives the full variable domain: DAGVTQSPTHLIKTRGQQVTLRCSPISGHKSVSWYQQVLGQGPQFIFQYYEKEERGRGNFPDRFSARQFPNYSSELNVNALLLGDSALYLCASSSGQGNEQYFGPGTRLTVT.

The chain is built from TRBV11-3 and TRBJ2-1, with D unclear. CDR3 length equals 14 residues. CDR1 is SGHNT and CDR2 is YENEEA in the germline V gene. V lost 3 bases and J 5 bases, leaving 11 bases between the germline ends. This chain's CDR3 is CASSFQSANNEQFF. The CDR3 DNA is TGTGCCAGCAGCTTCCAGTCTGCGAACAATGAGCAGTTCTTC.

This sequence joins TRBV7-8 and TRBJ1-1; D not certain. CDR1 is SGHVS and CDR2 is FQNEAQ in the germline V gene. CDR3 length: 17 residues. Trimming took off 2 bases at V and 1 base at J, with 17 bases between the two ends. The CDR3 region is CASSLSLRWGSNTEAFF. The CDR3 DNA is TGTGCCAGCAGCTTATCCCTCCGGTGGGGATCGAACACTGAAGCTTTCTTT.

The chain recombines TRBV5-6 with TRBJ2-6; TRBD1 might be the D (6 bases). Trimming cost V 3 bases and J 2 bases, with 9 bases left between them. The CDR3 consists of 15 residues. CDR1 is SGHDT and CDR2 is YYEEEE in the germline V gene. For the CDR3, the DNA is TGTGCCAGCAGCTCGAACAGGGCTGGGGCCAACGTCCTGACTTTC. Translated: CASSSNRAGANVLTF.

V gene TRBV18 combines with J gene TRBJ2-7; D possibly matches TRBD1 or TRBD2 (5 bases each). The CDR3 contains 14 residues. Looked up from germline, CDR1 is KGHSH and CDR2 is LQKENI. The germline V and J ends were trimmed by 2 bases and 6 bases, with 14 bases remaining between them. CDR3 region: CASSPSTGRGEQYF. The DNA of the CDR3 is TGTGCCAGCTCACCATCGACGGGAAGGGGCGAGCAGTACTTC. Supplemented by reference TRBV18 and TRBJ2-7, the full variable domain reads NAGVMQNPRHLVRRRGQEARLRCSPMKGHSHVYWYRQLPEEGLKFMVYLQKENIIDESGMPKERFSAEFPKEGPSILRIQQVVRGDSAAYFCASSPSTGRGEQYFGPGTRLTVT.

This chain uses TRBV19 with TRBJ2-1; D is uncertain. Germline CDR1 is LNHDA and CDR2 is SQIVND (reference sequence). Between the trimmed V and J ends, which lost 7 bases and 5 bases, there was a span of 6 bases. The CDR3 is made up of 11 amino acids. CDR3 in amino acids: CASMANNEQFF. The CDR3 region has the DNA TGTGCCAGTATGGCGAACAATGAGCAGTTCTTC.

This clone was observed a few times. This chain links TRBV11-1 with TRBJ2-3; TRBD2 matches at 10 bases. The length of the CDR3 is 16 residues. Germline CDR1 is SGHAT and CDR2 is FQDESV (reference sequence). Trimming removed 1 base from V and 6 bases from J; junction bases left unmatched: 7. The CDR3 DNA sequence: TGTGCCAGCAGCTTAGTCTATAGCGGGGGGTCCGATACGCAGTATTTT. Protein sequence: CASSLVYSGGSDTQYF.

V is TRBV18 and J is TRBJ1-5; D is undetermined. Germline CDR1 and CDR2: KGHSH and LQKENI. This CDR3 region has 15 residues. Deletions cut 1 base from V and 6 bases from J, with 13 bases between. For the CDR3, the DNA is TGTGCCAGCTCACCACAGTCCGGGAATGGTCAGCCCCAGCATTTT. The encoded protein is CASSPQSGNGQPQHF.

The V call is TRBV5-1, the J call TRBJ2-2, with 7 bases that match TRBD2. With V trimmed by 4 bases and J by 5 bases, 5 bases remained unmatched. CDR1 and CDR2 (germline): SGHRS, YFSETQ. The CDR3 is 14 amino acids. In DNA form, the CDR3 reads TGCGCCAGCAGCCCCGGTAGCGGGACCGGGGAGCTGTTTTTT. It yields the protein CASSPGSGTGELFF.

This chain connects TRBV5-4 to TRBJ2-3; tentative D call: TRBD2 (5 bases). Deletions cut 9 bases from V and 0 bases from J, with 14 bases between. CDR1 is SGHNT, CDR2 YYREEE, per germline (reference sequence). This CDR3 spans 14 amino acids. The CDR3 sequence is CATIERTSTDTQYF. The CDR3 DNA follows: TGTGCCACCATCGAGCGGACTAGCACAGATACGCAGTATTTT.

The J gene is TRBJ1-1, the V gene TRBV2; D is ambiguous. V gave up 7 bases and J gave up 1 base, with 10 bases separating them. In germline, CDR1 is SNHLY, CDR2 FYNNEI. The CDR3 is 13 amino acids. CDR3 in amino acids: CASNQDGNTEAFF. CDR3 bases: TGTGCCAGCAATCAGGACGGGAACACTGAAGCTTTCTTT.

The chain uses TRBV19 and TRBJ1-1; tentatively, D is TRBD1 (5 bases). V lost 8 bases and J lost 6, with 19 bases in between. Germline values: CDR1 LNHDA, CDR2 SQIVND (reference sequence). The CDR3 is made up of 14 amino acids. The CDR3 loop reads CASGVGVYFPEAFF. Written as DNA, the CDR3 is TGTGCCAGTGGGGTGGGGGTGTATTTCCCTGAAGCTTTCTTT.

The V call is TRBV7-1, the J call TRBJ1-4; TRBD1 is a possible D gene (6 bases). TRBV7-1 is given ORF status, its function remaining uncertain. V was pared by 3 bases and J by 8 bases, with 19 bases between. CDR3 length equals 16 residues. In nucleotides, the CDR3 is TGTGCCAGCAGCTCCTCGCGAGGGGGGTTTTTCGAAAAACTGTTTTTT. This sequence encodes CASSSSRGGFFEKLFF.

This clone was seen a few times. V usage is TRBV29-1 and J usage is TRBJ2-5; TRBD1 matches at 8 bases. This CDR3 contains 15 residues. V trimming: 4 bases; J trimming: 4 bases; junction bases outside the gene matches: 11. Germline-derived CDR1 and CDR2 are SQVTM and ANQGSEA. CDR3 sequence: CSVVGGQESLETQYF. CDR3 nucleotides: TGCAGCGTTGTTGGGGGACAGGAATCGCTAGAGACCCAGTACTTC.